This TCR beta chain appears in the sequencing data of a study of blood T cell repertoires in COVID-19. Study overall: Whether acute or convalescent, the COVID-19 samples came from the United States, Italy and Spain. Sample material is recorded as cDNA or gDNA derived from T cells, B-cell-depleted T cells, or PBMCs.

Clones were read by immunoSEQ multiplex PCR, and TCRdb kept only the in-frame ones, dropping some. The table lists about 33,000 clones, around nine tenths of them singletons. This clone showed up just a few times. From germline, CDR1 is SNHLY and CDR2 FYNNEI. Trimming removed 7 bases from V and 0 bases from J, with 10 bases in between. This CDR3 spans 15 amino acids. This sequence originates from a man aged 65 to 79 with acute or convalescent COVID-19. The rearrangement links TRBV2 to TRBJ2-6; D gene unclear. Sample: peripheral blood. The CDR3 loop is CASTRESSGANVLTF. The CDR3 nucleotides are TGTGCCAGCACTAGAGAGAGCTCTGGGGCCAACGTCCTGACTTTC.